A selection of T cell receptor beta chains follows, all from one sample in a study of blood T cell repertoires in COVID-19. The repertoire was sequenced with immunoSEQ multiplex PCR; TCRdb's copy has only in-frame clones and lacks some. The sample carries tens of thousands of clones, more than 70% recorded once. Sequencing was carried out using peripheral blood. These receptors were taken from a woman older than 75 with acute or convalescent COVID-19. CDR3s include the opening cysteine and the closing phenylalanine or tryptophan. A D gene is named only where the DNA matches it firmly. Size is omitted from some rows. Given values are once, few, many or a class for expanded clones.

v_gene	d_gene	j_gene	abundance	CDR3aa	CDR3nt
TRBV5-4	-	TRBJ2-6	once	CASNVRDPVLSGANVLTF	TGTGCCAGCAATGTGCGGGACCCTGTCCTCTCTGGGGCCAACGTCCTGACTTTC
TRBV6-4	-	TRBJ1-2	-	CASPEDNYGYTF	TGTGCCAGCCCCGAGGATAACTATGGCTACACCTTC
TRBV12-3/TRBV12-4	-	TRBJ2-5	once	CASSRPSETQYF	TGTGCCAGCAGTCGTCCGTCGGAGACCCAGTACTTC
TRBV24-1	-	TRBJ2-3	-	CATSDSGGTDTQYF	TGTGCCACCAGTGATTCGGGGGGCACAGATACGCAGTATTTT
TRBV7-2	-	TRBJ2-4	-	CASSLMGVWTKNIQYF	TGTGCCAGCAGCCTCATGGGAGTTTGGACCAAAAACATTCAGTACTTC
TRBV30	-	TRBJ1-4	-	CAWSAVPQGWNEKLFF	TGTGCCTGGAGTGCTGTTCCACAGGGATGGAATGAAAAACTGTTTTTT
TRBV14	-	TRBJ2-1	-	CASSRASDYNEQFF	TGTGCCAGCAGCCGAGCTAGCGACTACAATGAGCAGTTCTTC
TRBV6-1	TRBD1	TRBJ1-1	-	CASSDQLTGGTEAFF	TGTGCCAGCAGTGACCAATTAACAGGGGGAACTGAAGCTTTCTTT
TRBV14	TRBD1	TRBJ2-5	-	CASSQGDRVGETQYF	TGTGCCAGCAGCCAAGGGGACAGGGTTGGGGAGACCCAGTACTTC
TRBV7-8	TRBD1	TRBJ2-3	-	CASSGGTGVSTDTQYF	TGTGCCAGCAGCGGAGGGACAGGGGTCAGCACAGATACGCAGTATTTT
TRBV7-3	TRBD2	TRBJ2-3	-	CASSLTLTSGRPSTDTQYF	TGTGCCAGCAGCTTAACCTTGACTAGCGGGAGGCCGAGCACAGATACGCAGTATTTT
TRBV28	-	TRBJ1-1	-	CASSLVQSMNTEAFF	TGTGCCAGCAGTTTGGTACAGAGCATGAACACTGAAGCTTTCTTT
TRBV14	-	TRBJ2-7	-	CASSQGWGVVTYEQYF	TGTGCCAGCAGCCAAGGATGGGGAGTTGTAACCTACGAGCAGTACTTC
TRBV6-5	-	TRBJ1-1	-	CASTFYRPAQLQAFF	TGTGCCAGCACTTTTTACAGGCCCGCTCAACTACAAGCTTTCTTT
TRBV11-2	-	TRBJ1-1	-	CASSLAGRGTEAFF	TGTGCCAGCAGCTTAGCGGGCAGGGGCACTGAAGCTTTCTTT
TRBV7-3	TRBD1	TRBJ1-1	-	CASSDGTGHGMDTEAFF	TGTGCCAGCAGCGACGGGACAGGGCATGGGATGGACACTGAAGCTTTCTTT
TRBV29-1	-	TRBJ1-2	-	CSVDGDYGYTF	TGCAGCGTTGATGGAGACTATGGCTACACCTTC